The clone carrying this T cell receptor beta chain has only one observation. Its antigen is currently unknown. The sample is drawn from a study of beta chain features in type 1 diabetes. Sequencing targeted expressed TCRB transcripts, as all isolated RNA had been reverse transcribed. Using immunoSEQ multiplex PCR, the repertoire was profiled, and TCRdb retains in-frame clones only, with some absent. This repertoire shows approximately 160,000 clones, roughly 65% found once; its top ten account for about 0.089%. Study-wide results and limits: Researchers report that Type 1 diabetes patients had moderately but significantly shorter TCRB CDR3s across all four CD4+ subsets. Highly expressing activated T cells could be over-counted with a cDNA template.

Trimming took 6 bases from V and 6 from J, leaving 18 bases between them. The V gene's germline CDR1 is MNHEY and CDR2 SVGAGI. This CDR3 comprises 15 residues. CD4+ naive, central memory, regulatory and stem cell-like memory subsets were isolated by sorting on CD45RO/CCR7/CD25/CD127/CD95/CD27. The source of this sequence is a young man with type 1 diabetes. The specimen was naive CD4+ T cells from blood. This rearrangement joins TRBV6-5 to TRBJ2-1, with D perhaps matching TRBD1 (6 bases). CDR3 region: CASSPLNRGGNEQFF. DNA for the CDR3: TGTGCCAGCAGCCCGCTCAATCGAGGGGGCAATGAGCAGTTCTTC.